The clone carrying this T cell receptor beta chain was seen only once. This sample was included in a study of blood T cell repertoires in COVID-19. About the study: Italy, Spain and the United States were the sources of the convalescent and acute COVID-19 samples. Sources were T cells, B-cell-depleted T cells, or PBMCs; the material itself was cDNA or gDNA.

CDR1 and CDR2 from the germline V gene are SEHNR and FQNEAQ (reference sequence). The CDR3 sequence is 12 residues long. With 6 bases removed from V and 7 bases from J, the gap between germline ends came to 12 bases. Original data processing: Reference gene primer amplification gave estimated nucleated cell counts. The method was immunoSEQ multiplex PCR; TCRdb's version includes in-frame clones alone and lacks a portion of them. The V and J calls and the clone size are those of that table, but D and trimming were determined from the DNA. The sample includes 30,000 to 45,000 clones, 85% to 90% of them seen just once.

The sequence was collected from a woman between 65 and 79 years old with active COVID-19. The material sequenced was peripheral blood. The rearrangement links TRBV7-9 to TRBJ1-1; D is unresolved. The DNA for the CDR3 is TGTGCCAGCAGGCAAGACGGGGTTGAAGCTTTCTTT. It codes for CASRQDGVEAFF.